The 28 T cell receptor beta chains presented below share a single source sample, sequenced in a study of glioma-infiltrating T cells. The iRepertoire nested amplicon-rescue multiplex PCR amplified TCR alpha and beta CDR3s from RNA. TCRdb fed the multiplex PCR reads into MiXCR, producing one record per CDR3 protein. The sample lists about 400,000 distinct CDR3 sequences; 41% were seen once. Sequencing input: glioma tissue, nonneoplastic brain tissue, or PBMCs (not recorded which). The source of these receptors is a human donor with low-grade glioma or glioblastoma, undergoing nonglioma brain surgery, or in good health (not recorded which).

In its sample, this clonotype was seen once. The chain carries TRBV15 and TRBJ2-1, with D unclear. The CDR3 runs to 14 residues. Germline loops: CDR1 LNHNV, CDR2 YYDKDF (reference sequence). The ends were cut back, 0 bases at V and 10 bases at J, with 13 bases in the middle. CDR3 nucleotides: TGTGCCACCAGCAGAGATCCCGCGGTTCAGGAGCAGTTCTTC. This gives the protein CATSRDPAVQEQFF.

This clonotype has ten or more counts. The genes are TRBV6-1 and TRBJ1-1; D remains ambiguous. The CDR3 runs to 16 residues. Looked up from germline, CDR1 is MNHNS and CDR2 is SASEGT. V was clipped by 1 base and J by 9 bases, with 21 bases between them. CDR3: CASSEGYKGGFGKAFF. The DNA of the CDR3 is TGTGCCAGCAGTGAAGGCTATAAGGGTGGGTTCGGTAAAGCTTTCTTT.

In this sample, this clonotype turned up many times. This rearrangement joins TRBV20-1 to TRBJ1-5; D uncertain. Germline V gene data show CDR1 as DFQATT and CDR2 as SNEGSKA (reference sequence). This CDR3 comprises 10 residues. The V and J ends lost 3 bases and 13 bases respectively, with 10 bases between them. Here the CDR3 DNA reads TGCAGTGCTAGGGATGGATCTCAGCATTTT. Translation gives CSARDGSQHF.

This clonotype was observed many times. The chain recombines TRBV6-1 with TRBJ1-4; a weak D match, TRBD1 (6 bases). The CDR3 covers 14 residues. Trimming removed 3 bases from V and 7 bases from J, with 12 bases in between. Germline V CDR1 and CDR2: MNHNS, SASEGT. The CDR3 region is CASSDARGSEKLFF. The CDR3 DNA is TGTGCCAGCAGTGATGCCAGGGGAAGTGAAAAACTGTTTTTT.

Regarding this clonotype: Relative to the germline gene, one junction end is altered; a read error may explain this. The J gene is TRBJ1-1, the V gene TRBV7-2; no definite D call. From germline, CDR1 is SGHTA and CDR2 FQGNSA. The length of the CDR3 is 13 residues. CDR3 nucleotides: TGTGCCAGCAGCCCCGAGGTTTACACTAAAGCTTCCTTT. It encodes CASSPEVYTKASF. Using reference TRBV7-2 and TRBJ1-1 for the parts outside the CDR3, the full variable domain is GAGVSQSPSNKVTEKGKDVELRCDPISGHTALYWYRQSLGQGLEFLIYFQGNSAPDKSGLPSDRFSAERTGGSVSTLTIQRTQQEDSAVYLCASSPEVYTKASFGQGTRLTVV.

In the case of this clonotype: The conserved phenylalanine or tryptophan is not found at the CDR3 terminus, so this likely reflects a read error. This sequence joins TRBV12-3 or TRBV12-4 and TRBJ1-1; D not resolved. Trimming stripped 0 bases from V and 0 bases from J, with 8 bases between. The CDR3 is 15 residues long. CDR3 sequence: CASSLAATMNTEAFL. The CDR3 coding sequence is TGTGCCAGCAGTTTAGCGGCAACCATGAACACTGAAGCTTTCCTT.

V is TRBV19 and J is TRBJ2-7; D tentatively reads TRBD1 or TRBD2 (6 bases each). Germline-derived CDR1 and CDR2 are LNHDA and SQIVND (reference sequence). The CDR3 extends over 15 amino acids. V gave up 3 bases and J gave up 1 base, with 13 bases separating them. As DNA, the CDR3 is TGTGCCAGTAGTATTTCGGGGGCCGTATCCTACGAGCAGTACTTC. Protein sequence: CASSISGAVSYEQYF.

Regarding this clonotype: Since the CDR3 does not end with the conserved phenylalanine or tryptophan, this likely comes from a read error. The rearrangement links TRBV27 to TRBJ2-1; TRBD1 matches 7 bases. V shed 6 bases and J 1 base; nucleotides not matched to a gene: 9. There are 16 residues in the CDR3. CDR1 MNHEY and CDR2 SMNVEV come from the germline V gene (reference sequence). The CDR3 DNA follows: TGTGCCAGCAGCTCGACAGGGTTCGGATCCTACAATGAGCAGTTCCTC. Its translation: CASSSTGFGSYNEQFL.

As to this clonotype: A much larger clone differs by one base, so this may be a read error. This chain joins TRBV4-1 and TRBJ2-7, with D perhaps TRBD1 (6 bases). V was clipped by 0 bases and J by 2 bases, with 17 bases between them. CDR3 length equals 17 residues. Germline V gene lookup returns CDR1 MGHRA and CDR2 YSYEKL. As DNA, the CDR3 is TGCGCCAGCAGCCAAGAACTTGAACCGGGACACCCCTACGAGCAGTACTTC. Encoded protein: CASSQELEPGHPYEQYF.

This clonotype appeared once. It may be a read error: a sequence one base away is much more abundant. As the CDR3 is not closed by the conserved phenylalanine or tryptophan, this likely results from a read error. The chain carries TRBV27 and TRBJ1-5; D gene ambiguous. The germline V and J ends were trimmed by 6 bases and 3 bases, with 9 bases remaining between them. This CDR3 is 13 amino acids long. Germline values: CDR1 MNHEY, CDR2 SMNVEV (reference sequence). The CDR3 sequence: CASRLGVNQPQHL. For the CDR3, the DNA is TGTGCCAGCAGGTTGGGAGTCAATCAGCCCCAGCATCTT.

V gene TRBV7-2 combines with J gene TRBJ2-3; TRBD2 might be the D (5 bases). The germline gives CDR1 SGHTA, CDR2 FQGNSA. CDR3 length: 14 amino acids. Trimming removed 5 bases at V and 1 base at J, with 10 bases between. The CDR3 coding sequence is TGTGCCAGCAGCAACGGACTGGGCACAGATACGCAGTATTTT. This encodes CASSNGLGTDTQYF.

This clonotype was counted between two and nine times. The genes are TRBV12-3 or TRBV12-4 and TRBJ1-1, with a possible D match to TRBD1 (6 bases). The CDR3 sequence is 16 residues long. V was pared by 6 bases and J by 5 bases, with 22 bases between. CDR3 residues: CASSSLLTGRGTEAFF. The CDR3 DNA follows: TGTGCCAGCAGCTCTTTGCTGACAGGTCGGGGGACTGAAGCTTTCTTT.

On this clonotype itself: A junction boundary mismatches the germline segment, possibly from a read error. This chain links TRBV28 with TRBJ2-3; 8 nucleotides align to TRBD1. The CDR3 spans 20 residues. CDR1 and CDR2 from the germline V gene are MDHEN and SYDVKM. CDR3 sequence (DNA): TGTGCCAGCAGTGAAACCCGGACAGGGCTTAGCCTCCCTGGCACATATACGCAGTATTTT. Its translation is CASSETRTGLSLPGTYTQYF.

This clonotype is a singleton in its sample. The CDR3 protein is CASSLGAKDNEQYF. DNA of the CDR3: TGTGCCAGCAGTTTAGGTGCGAAGGACAATGAGCAGTACTTC. The chain is built from TRBV28 and TRBJ2-7; D might be TRBD1 (5 bases). There are 14 residues in the CDR3. Looked up from germline, CDR1 is MDHEN and CDR2 is SYDVKM. V dropped 2 bases and J dropped 7 bases, with 15 bases sitting between them.

For this clonotype: A read error is likely, as this CDR3 ends without the conserved phenylalanine or tryptophan. This chain links TRBV6-1 with TRBJ2-1; 9 bases are shared with TRBD2. V dropped 6 bases and J dropped 3; count of bases not matched to a gene: 12. Germline assignment: CDR1 MNHNS and CDR2 SASEGT. The CDR3 sequence is 17 residues long. CDR3 bases: TGTGCCAGCAGGCTAGCGGGAATAAGGGATAACTACAATGAGCAGTTCCTC. It specifies CASRLAGIRDNYNEQFL.

This clonotype was seen a few times. This chain joins TRBV7-2 and TRBJ2-7; D may correspond to TRBD1 or TRBD2 (6 bases each). Trimming shortened V by 2 bases and J by 12 bases, and 17 bases separated the two germline ends. Per the germline V gene, CDR1 is SGHTA and CDR2 is FQGNSA. The CDR3 contains 13 residues. The CDR3 nucleotides read TGTGCCAGCAGCTTACGACAGGATGGGAGGTGGTACTTC. This translates into CASSLRQDGRWYF.

CDR3 region: CAISEYGSVLNSPLHF. CDR3 in DNA: TGTGCCATCAGTGAGTATGGGTCAGTACTCAATTCACCCCTCCACTTT. The V and J genes are TRBV10-3 and TRBJ1-6, with D uncertain. CDR1 is ENHRY and CDR2 is SYGVKD in the germline V gene. The CDR3 has 16 residues. Trimming removed 1 base from V and 7 bases from J, with 14 bases in between.

This clonotype was detected ten times or more. The V gene is TRBV20-1, the J gene TRBJ2-7; possible D gene TRBD1, 5 bases. Germline CDR1 reads DFQATT; CDR2 reads SNEGSKA (reference sequence). V dropped 6 bases and J dropped 1 base, with 10 bases sitting between them. The CDR3 contains 12 residues. Here the CDR3 DNA reads TGCAGTGCGACGACAGAGTCCTACGAGCAGTACTTC. Amino acid sequence: CSATTESYEQYF.

This clonotype appeared a few times. The V call is TRBV10-3, the J call TRBJ2-7; the match to TRBD2 covers 7 bases. CDR1 ENHRY and CDR2 SYGVKD come from the germline V gene. With 6 bases clipped from V and 2 bases from J, the junction kept 10 bases outside the gene matches. The CDR3 runs to 15 residues. The CDR3 region is CAISPSSGAPYEQYF. CDR3 bases: TGTGCCATCAGCCCATCTAGCGGAGCCCCCTACGAGCAGTACTTC.

The genes are TRBV12-3 or TRBV12-4 and TRBJ2-2; no firm D call. V was cut by 10 bases and J by 6 bases, with 9 bases left in between. This CDR3 comprises 11 residues. CDR3 loop: CAIRSPGELFF. The CDR3 coding sequence is TGTGCCATCCGCTCTCCCGGGGAGCTGTTTTTT.

As concerns this clonotype: With a much larger clone just one base away, this may be a read error. V usage is TRBV27 and J usage is TRBJ1-1; D remains unclear. This CDR3 spans 13 amino acids. Per germline, CDR1 MNHEY and CDR2 SMNVEV (reference sequence). CDR3 amino acids: CASSLIVNTEALF. CDR3 DNA: TGTGCCAGCAGCCTTATAGTGAACACTGAAGCTCTCTTT.

This clonotype was seen more than once but under ten times. The V and J genes are TRBV2 and TRBJ1-1; no clear D gene. V lost 4 bases and J lost 10, with 10 bases in between. Germline-derived CDR1 and CDR2 are SNHLY and FYNNEI. CDR3 length: 11 residues. The CDR3 protein is CASSGERAAFF. Written as DNA, the CDR3 is TGTGCCAGCAGTGGCGAAAGGGCAGCTTTCTTT.

Details on this clonotype: One end of the junction varies from germline; a read error may be responsible. This sequence joins TRBV4-3 and TRBJ1-2; 9 bases agree with TRBD1. Germline V CDR1 and CDR2: LGHNA, YSLEER. This CDR3 has 15 residues. DNA of the CDR3: TGCGCCAGCAGCCAGGCGGGACAGGGAACCTATGGCTACGCCTTC. It specifies CASSQAGQGTYGYAF.

The chain is built from TRBV3-1 and TRBJ1-5; D is undetermined. Germline V lookup: CDR1 LGHDT, CDR2 YNNKEL (reference sequence). Trimming removed 2 bases at V and 5 bases at J, with 7 bases between. The CDR3 consists of 13 residues. The CDR3 DNA reads as TGTGCCAGCAGCCAAAGTCCCGATCAGCCCCAGCATTTT. This gives the protein CASSQSPDQPQHF.

This clonotype was seen more than once but under ten times. Here the CDR3 reads CASSWDRDNQPQHF. CDR3 in DNA: TGTGCCAGCAGTTGGGACCGAGACAATCAGCCCCAGCATTTT. J is TRBJ1-5 and V is TRBV28; tentatively, D is TRBD1 (5 bases). Looked up from germline, CDR1 is MDHEN and CDR2 is SYDVKM. Trimming cost V 4 bases and J 3 bases, with 10 bases left between them. CDR3 size: 14 residues.

The chain recombines TRBV7-2 with TRBJ1-1; D not certain. The germline gives CDR1 SGHTA, CDR2 FQGNSA. This CDR3 comprises 13 residues. With 5 bases removed from V and 5 bases from J, the gap between germline ends came to 12 bases. CDR3 DNA sequence: TGTGCCAGCAGCGCTTGGTTGGGGACTGAAGCTTTCTTT. Protein sequence: CASSAWLGTEAFF.

The CDR3: CAISDMAGGTDTQYF. CDR3 in DNA: TGTGCCATCAGTGACATGGCGGGAGGCACAGATACGCAGTATTTT. The gene calls are TRBV10-3 and TRBJ2-3, with TRBD2 matching 7 bases. The CDR3 has 15 amino acids. J lost 1 base, V lost 3 bases, and 4 bases had no gene match. Germline values: CDR1 ENHRY, CDR2 SYGVKD.

With regard to this clonotype: A much larger clone differs by one base, so this may be a read error. This rearrangement joins TRBV28 to TRBJ1-2, with D tentatively TRBD1 (6 bases). The CDR3 length is 15 residues. Trimming pared 4 bases from V and 1 base from J, leaving 13 bases between. Germline V CDR1 and CDR2: MDHEN, SYDVKM. The CDR3 DNA reads TGTGCCAGCAGTTCCCAGGTCAGGGGTAACTATGGCTACACCTTC. The encoded protein is CASSSQVRGNYGYTF.